This T cell receptor (beta chain) emerged from a study of PD-1 blockade in mismatch repair-deficient tumors. Study-wide context: Patients had approximately 12 mismatch repair-deficient cancer types, all previously treated and progressing.

Method: immunoSEQ multiplex PCR; TCRdb's copy keeps in-frame clones and lacks some. The sample yields more than 90,000 clones, about three quarters seen once. Many counts were recorded for this clone. Per germline, CDR1 SNHLY and CDR2 FYNNEI. V shed 5 bases, J shed 7 bases, and the junction held 9 bases outside the gene matches. This CDR3 contains 15 residues. The sequencing here drew on peripheral blood, taken approximately 60 weeks after starting pembrolizumab. The TCR originated in an adult with mismatch repair-deficient cancer. The chain joins TRBV2 to TRBJ1-5; 9 bases align to TRBD1. CDR3 sequence reads: CASSRTGDPGQPQHF. CDR3 DNA sequence: TGTGCCAGCAGTCGGACAGGGGACCCGGGGCAGCCCCAGCATTTT.